This T cell receptor (beta chain) was identified during a study of technical replicates of blood from a few donors. The ends were cut back, 4 bases at V and 2 bases at J, with 17 bases in the middle. The CDR3 consists of 16 residues. Looked up from germline, CDR1 is SGHKS and CDR2 is YYEKEE (reference sequence). Sequenced by immunoSEQ multiplex PCR; TCRdb stores in-frame clones only, minus some. In the table there are about 83,000 clones, 94% of which are singletons. The gene calls are TRBV5-5 and TRBJ2-3, with D maybe TRBD2 (5 bases). This receptor was taken from a human donor in good health. Sequenced: T cells isolated from PBMCs. CDR3 nucleotide sequence: TGTGCCAGCAGCCCTGTTGCGGGCGCCTTCACAGATACGCAGTATTTT. Encoded protein: CASSPVAGAFTDTQYF. The entire variable domain, with the rest obtained from reference TRBV5-5 and TRBJ2-3, is as follows: DAGVTQSPTHLIKTRGQQVTLRCSPISGHKSVSWYQQVLGQGPQFIFQYYEKEERGRGNFPDRFSARQFPNYSSELNVNALLLGDSALYLCASSPVAGAFTDTQYFGPGTRLTVL.